One and the same sample provided the 20 T cell receptor beta chains below, sequenced in a study of identical twins. From the 5' RACE reads, TCRdb called clonotypes with MiXCR, one entry per CDR3 protein. The sample carries approximately 630,000 distinct CDR3 sequences, 7.1% recorded once. These data were also reused for a study on yellow fever vaccine responses in identical twins.

Material for sequencing was PBMCs. The receptors shown here come from a woman aged 18-29 years in good health.

This clonotype was seen more than once but under ten times. The chain employs TRBV24-1 and TRBJ2-7; perhaps TRBD2 as D (6 bases). Germline CDR1 is KGHDR and CDR2 is SFDVKD. Trimming removed 1 base at V and 5 bases at J, with 14 bases between. The CDR3 length is 15 residues. CDR3 bases: TGTGCCACCAGTGATTTTGACGTGGGACTCCACGAGCAGTACTTC. As protein: CATSDFDVGLHEQYF.

This clonotype was counted a few times. The J gene is TRBJ2-1, the V gene TRBV9; D remains ambiguous. Germline V lookup: CDR1 SGDLS, CDR2 YYNGEE. Trimming cost V 1 base and J 6 bases, with 11 bases left between them. CDR3 length: 14 amino acids. CDR3 region: CASSVYATSNEQFF. The CDR3, as DNA: TGTGCCAGCAGCGTATACGCGACCTCCAATGAGCAGTTCTTC.

This clonotype has a count of ten or more. The genes are TRBV7-9 and TRBJ2-4; possibly TRBD1 for D (6 bases). Trimming shortened V by 1 base and J by 0 bases, and 10 bases separated the two germline ends. The V gene's germline CDR1 is SEHNR and CDR2 FQNEAQ (reference sequence). This CDR3 is built from 16 residues. CDR3 protein: CASSLGTAIAKNIQYF. The CDR3, as DNA: TGTGCCAGCAGCTTAGGGACAGCCATAGCCAAAAACATTCAGTACTTC.

The sample holds a few counts of this clonotype. CDR3 bases: TGTGCCAGCAGCTTGGTGGGGCGGGAGGTCCCATCCTACGAGCAGTACTTC. It codes for CASSLVGREVPSYEQYF. The chain joins TRBV7-6 to TRBJ2-7; 8 nucleotides line up with TRBD2. Trimming at V came to 3 bases and at J to 1 base, leaving 11 bases not matched to a gene. Germline-derived CDR1 and CDR2 are SGHVS and FNYEAQ. This CDR3 contains 17 residues.

This clonotype was seen many times. The chain has TRBV5-1 and TRBJ1-1, with TRBD1 as a possible D gene (5 bases). The CDR3 extends over 15 amino acids. The ends were cut back, 4 bases at V and 4 bases at J, with 17 bases in the middle. Germline V CDR1 and CDR2: SGHRS, YFSETQ. In DNA form, the CDR3 reads TGCGCCAGCAGCCGCAGGGTCTTAGATGGCACTGAAGCTTTCTTT. Translation gives CASSRRVLDGTEAFF. The whole variable domain, remainder taken from reference TRBV5-1 and TRBJ1-1, is KAGVTQTPRYLIKTRGQQVTLSCSPISGHRSVSWYQQTPGQGLQFLFEYFSETQRNKGNFPGRFSGRQFSNSRSEMNVSTLELGDSALYLCASSRRVLDGTEAFFGQGTRLTVV.

A few counts support this clonotype. The chain is built from TRBV28 and TRBJ2-7, with 8 bases fitting TRBD1. The trim removed 5 bases at V and 3 bases at J, leaving 6 bases unmatched. This CDR3 contains 14 residues. CDR1 and CDR2 from the germline V gene are MDHEN and SYDVKM. CDR3 region: CASSPGQGHYEQYV. CDR3 bases: TGTGCCAGCAGTCCCGGACAGGGCCACTACGAGCAGTACGTC.

The CDR3 protein is CATSRDRPGGKGNQPQHF. DNA of the CDR3: TGTGCCACCAGCAGAGATCGGCCAGGGGGTAAGGGCAATCAGCCCCAGCATTTT. The rearrangement joins TRBV15 to TRBJ1-5, with 7 bases lining up with TRBD1. Germline lookup yields CDR1 LNHNV and CDR2 YYDKDF (reference sequence). This CDR3 comprises 18 residues. V dropped 0 bases and J dropped 2; count of bases not matched to a gene: 10.

J is TRBJ2-2 and V is TRBV3-1, with 8 nucleotides matching TRBD1. Germline assignment: CDR1 LGHDT and CDR2 YNNKEL (reference sequence). V was pared by 3 bases and J by 4 bases, with 4 bases of the junction left unmatched. The CDR3 spans 15 residues. The CDR3 sequence: CASSHLDRGTGELFF. The CDR3 DNA sequence: TGTGCCAGCAGCCACCTAGACAGGGGCACCGGGGAGCTGTTTTTT.

This clonotype was counted a few times. The gene calls are TRBV20-1 and TRBJ2-1; the match to TRBD2 covers 12 bases. The CDR3 has 15 amino acids. Germline values: CDR1 DFQATT, CDR2 SNEGSKA (reference sequence). V was pared by 5 bases and J by 10 bases, with 12 bases of the junction left unmatched. The CDR3 loop is CSASRTSGIGAEQFF. The CDR3, as DNA: TGCAGTGCTTCTCGGACTAGCGGGATAGGTGCCGAGCAGTTCTTC.

This clonotype has a handful of counts. The gene calls are TRBV6-1 and TRBJ2-7, with D possibly being TRBD2 (6 bases). This CDR3 has 13 residues. V lost 5 bases, J lost 3 bases, and 11 bases lay in between. Germline lookup yields CDR1 MNHNS and CDR2 SASEGT. DNA of the CDR3: TGTGCCAGCAGTCTGGGACTTTACTACGAGCAGTACTTC. This encodes CASSLGLYYEQYF.

This clonotype was counted at least ten times. The chain employs TRBV15 and TRBJ1-1, with TRBD1 matching 8 bases. The CDR3 sequence is 19 residues long. The germline V gene encodes CDR1 LNHNV and CDR2 YYDKDF (reference sequence). The V segment lost 0 bases and the J segment 4 bases; nucleotides outside the gene matches: 16. CDR3 sequence: CATSRDPRTGLEMSTEAFF. CDR3 DNA: TGTGCCACCAGCAGAGATCCGAGGACAGGGTTAGAGATGAGCACTGAAGCTTTCTTT.

This clonotype was recorded a few times. This chain uses TRBV4-1 with TRBJ2-7, with 8 bases matching TRBD1. CDR3 length: 18 residues. Trimming at V came to 1 base and at J to 3 bases, leaving 14 bases not matched to a gene. Looked up from germline, CDR1 is MGHRA and CDR2 is YSYEKL. The CDR3 DNA reads as TGCGCCAGCAGCCAAGTAGGGGAAAAGGGACAGGCCTTCTACGAGCAGTACTTC. The encoded protein is CASSQVGEKGQAFYEQYF.

Ten or more counts support this clonotype. The chain recombines TRBV28 with TRBJ2-7; the match to TRBD2 covers 13 bases. Germline values: CDR1 MDHEN, CDR2 SYDVKM. The CDR3 has 15 amino acids. V lost 4 bases, J lost 9 bases, and 9 bases stayed unmatched. In DNA, the CDR3 is TGTGCCAGCAGTTCGGGACTAGCGGGACCTTGGGGGCAGTACTTC. Residues: CASSSGLAGPWGQYF.

This clonotype has a count of ten or more. The gene calls are TRBV12-3 or TRBV12-4 and TRBJ2-1; D possibly corresponds to TRBD2 (7 bases). The length of the CDR3 is 14 residues. With 4 bases removed from V and 10 bases from J, the gap between germline ends came to 17 bases. CDR3: CASSSFAGAPEQFF. CDR3 coding DNA: TGTGCCAGCAGTTCTTTCGCGGGGGCCCCGGAGCAGTTCTTC.

The chain employs TRBV12-3 or TRBV12-4 and TRBJ1-5, with 7 bases aligning to TRBD1. With 3 bases clipped from V and 6 bases from J, the junction kept 2 bases outside the gene matches. CDR3 length: 13 residues. This CDR3 is CASSFWDSQPQHF. The CDR3 DNA reads TGTGCCAGCAGTTTCTGGGACAGTCAGCCCCAGCATTTT.

The rearrangement joins TRBV12-3 or TRBV12-4 to TRBJ1-5; TRBD1 matches at 9 bases. The V and J ends lost 3 bases and 5 bases, in that order; junction bases with no gene match: 2. The CDR3 has 14 amino acids. CDR3 in DNA: TGTGCCAGCAGTTTTGGGACAGGGTATCAGCCCCAGCATTTT. Its protein is CASSFGTGYQPQHF.

The V gene is TRBV7-9, the J gene TRBJ2-1; 7 bases line up with TRBD1. Trimming removed 2 bases from V and 7 bases from J; junction bases left unmatched: 5. This CDR3 is 14 amino acids long. Per the germline V gene, CDR1 is SEHNR and CDR2 is FQNEAQ (reference sequence). CDR3 sequence (DNA): TGTGCCAGCAGCTTAACAGGGGCGGGTAATGAGCAGTTCTTC. Translated, it gives CASSLTGAGNEQFF.

This chain joins TRBV4-1 and TRBJ2-3; 8 positions match TRBD1. Unmatched junction bases numbered 11, after V lost 4 bases and J lost 5 bases. This CDR3 is 16 amino acids long. CDR1 and CDR2 (germline): MGHRA, YSYEKL. CDR3: CASSPRTTGAVDTQYF. Here the CDR3 DNA reads TGCGCCAGCAGCCCCAGAACGACAGGGGCGGTAGATACGCAGTATTTT.

This clonotype turned up a few times. This sequence joins TRBV11-1 and TRBJ2-5, with D unresolved. V dropped 4 bases and J dropped 0 bases, with 9 bases sitting between them. This CDR3 contains 14 residues. The germline gives CDR1 SGHAT, CDR2 FQDESV (reference sequence). The CDR3 DNA reads as TGTGCCAGCAGCTCCACACAAAACCAAGAGACCCAGTACTTC. Protein sequence: CASSSTQNQETQYF.

This clonotype showed up many times. The chain uses TRBV20-1 and TRBJ2-1; TRBD2 might be the D (5 bases). CDR3 length: 15 amino acids. Germline V gene sequence: CDR1 DFQATT, CDR2 SNEGSKA (reference sequence). Trimming cost V 3 bases and J 7 bases, with 19 bases left between them. The CDR3, as DNA: TGCAGTGCTAGGGAATGGAGATGGGGAGATAATGAGCAGTTCTTC. This codes for CSAREWRWGDNEQFF.